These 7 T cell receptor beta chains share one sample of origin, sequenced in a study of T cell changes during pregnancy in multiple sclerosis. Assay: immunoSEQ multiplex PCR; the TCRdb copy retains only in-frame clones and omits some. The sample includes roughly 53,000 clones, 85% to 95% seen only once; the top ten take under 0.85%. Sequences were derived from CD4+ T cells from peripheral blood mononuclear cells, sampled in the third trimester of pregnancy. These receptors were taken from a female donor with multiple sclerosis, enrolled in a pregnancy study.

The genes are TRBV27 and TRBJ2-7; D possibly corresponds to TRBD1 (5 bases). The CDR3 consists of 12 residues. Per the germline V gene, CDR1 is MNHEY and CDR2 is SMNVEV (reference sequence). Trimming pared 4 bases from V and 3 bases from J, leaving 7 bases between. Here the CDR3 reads CASSSQGYEQYF. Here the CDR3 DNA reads TGTGCCAGCAGTTCCCAGGGCTACGAGCAGTACTTC.

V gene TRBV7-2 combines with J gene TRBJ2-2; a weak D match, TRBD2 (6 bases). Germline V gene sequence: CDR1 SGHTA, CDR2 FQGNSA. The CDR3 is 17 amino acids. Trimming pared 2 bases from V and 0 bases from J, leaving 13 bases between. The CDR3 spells CASSLLPASANTGELFF. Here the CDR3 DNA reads TGTGCCAGCAGCTTACTCCCCGCTAGCGCGAACACCGGGGAGCTGTTTTTT.

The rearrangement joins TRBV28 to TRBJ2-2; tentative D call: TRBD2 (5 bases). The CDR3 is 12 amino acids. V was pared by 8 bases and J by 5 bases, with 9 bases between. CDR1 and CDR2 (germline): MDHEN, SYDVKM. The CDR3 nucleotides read TGTGCCAGCCCCAGCGGTACCGGGGAGCTGTTTTTT. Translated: CASPSGTGELFF.

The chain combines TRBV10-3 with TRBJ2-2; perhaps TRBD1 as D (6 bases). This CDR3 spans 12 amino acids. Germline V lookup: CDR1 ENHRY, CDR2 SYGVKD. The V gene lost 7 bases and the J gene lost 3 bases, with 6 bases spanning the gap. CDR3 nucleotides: TGTGCCATCACAGGGGACACCGGGGAGCTGTTTTTT. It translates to CAITGDTGELFF.

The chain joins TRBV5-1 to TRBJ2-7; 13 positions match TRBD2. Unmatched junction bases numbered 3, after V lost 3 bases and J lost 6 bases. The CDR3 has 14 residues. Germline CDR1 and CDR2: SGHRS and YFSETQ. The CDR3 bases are TGCGCCAGCAGCTCGACTAGCGGGAGGTTCGAGCAGTACTTC. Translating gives CASSSTSGRFEQYF.

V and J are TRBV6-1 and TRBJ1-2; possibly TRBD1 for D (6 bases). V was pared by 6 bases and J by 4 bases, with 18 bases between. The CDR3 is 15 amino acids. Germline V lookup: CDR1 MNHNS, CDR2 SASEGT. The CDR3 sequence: CASSPRQAPVYGYTF. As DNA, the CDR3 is TGTGCCAGCAGCCCTAGACAGGCACCTGTCTATGGCTACACCTTC.

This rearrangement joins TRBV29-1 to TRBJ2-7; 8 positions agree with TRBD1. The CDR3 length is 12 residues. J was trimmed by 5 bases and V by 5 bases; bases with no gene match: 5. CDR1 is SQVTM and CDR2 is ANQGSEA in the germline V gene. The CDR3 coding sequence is TGCAGCGTTAAGACAGGGGCTGACGAGCAGTACTTC. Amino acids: CSVKTGADEQYF.